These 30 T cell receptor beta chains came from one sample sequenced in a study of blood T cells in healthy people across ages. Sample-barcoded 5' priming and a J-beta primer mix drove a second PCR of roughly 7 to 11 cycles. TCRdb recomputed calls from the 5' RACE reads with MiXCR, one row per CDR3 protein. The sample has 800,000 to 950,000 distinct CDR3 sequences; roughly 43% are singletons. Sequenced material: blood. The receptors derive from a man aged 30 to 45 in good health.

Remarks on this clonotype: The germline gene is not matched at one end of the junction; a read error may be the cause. CDR3 loop: CAGSKTGSYEQYF. The CDR3 DNA follows: TGTGCCGGCAGTAAGACGGGATCCTACGAGCAGTACTTC. The chain links TRBV2 to TRBJ2-7; D is possibly TRBD2 (5 bases). Germline V gene sequence: CDR1 SNHLY, CDR2 FYNNEI. This CDR3 region has 13 residues.

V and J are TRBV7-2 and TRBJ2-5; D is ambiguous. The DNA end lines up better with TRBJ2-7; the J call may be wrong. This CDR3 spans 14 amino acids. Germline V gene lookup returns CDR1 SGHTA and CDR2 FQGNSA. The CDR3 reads CASSLERRTGEQYF. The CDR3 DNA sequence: TGTGCCAGCAGCTTAGAACGTAGGACGGGCGAGCAGTACTTC.

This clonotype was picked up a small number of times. Here the CDR3 DNA reads TGTGCCAGCAGTGACAGATCGGAGATCAAAAACATTCAGTACTTC. Amino acids: CASSDRSEIKNIQYF. J is TRBJ2-4 and V is TRBV12-3 or TRBV12-4, with D possibly TRBD1 on 5 matching bases. The V end was cut by 5 bases, the J end by 3 bases, with 14 bases between. The CDR3 totals 15 residues.

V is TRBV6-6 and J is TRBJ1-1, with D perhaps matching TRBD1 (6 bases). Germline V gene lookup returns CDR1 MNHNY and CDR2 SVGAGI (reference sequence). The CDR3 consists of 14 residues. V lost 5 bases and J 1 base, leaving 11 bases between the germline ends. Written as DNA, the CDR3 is TGTGCCAGCAGTGACTGGGACAAGAACACTGAAGCTTTCTTT. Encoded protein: CASSDWDKNTEAFF.

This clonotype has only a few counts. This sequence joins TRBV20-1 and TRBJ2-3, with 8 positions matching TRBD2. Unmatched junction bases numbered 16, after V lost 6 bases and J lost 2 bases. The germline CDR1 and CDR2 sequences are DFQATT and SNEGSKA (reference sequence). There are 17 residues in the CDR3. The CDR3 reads CSAKRGSGGPYTDTQYF. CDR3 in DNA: TGCAGTGCAAAAAGGGGCAGCGGGGGCCCATACACAGATACGCAGTATTTT.

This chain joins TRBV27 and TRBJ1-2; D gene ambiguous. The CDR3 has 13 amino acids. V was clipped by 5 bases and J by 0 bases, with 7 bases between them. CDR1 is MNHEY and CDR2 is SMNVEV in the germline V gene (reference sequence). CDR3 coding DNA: TGTGCCAGCAGTGTTAGGTCTAACTATGGCTACACCTTC. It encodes CASSVRSNYGYTF.

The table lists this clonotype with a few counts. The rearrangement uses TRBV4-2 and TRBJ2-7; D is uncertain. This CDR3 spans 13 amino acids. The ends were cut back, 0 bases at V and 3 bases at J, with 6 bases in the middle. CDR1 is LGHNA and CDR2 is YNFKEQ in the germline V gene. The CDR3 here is CASSQDYGYEQYF. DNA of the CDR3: TGTGCCAGCAGCCAAGATTATGGCTACGAGCAGTACTTC.

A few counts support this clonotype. CDR3 protein: CSARGAGYEQYF. The CDR3 DNA reads TGCAGTGCTAGAGGAGCCGGGTACGAGCAGTACTTC. The V gene is TRBV20-1, the J gene TRBJ2-7; D is unresolved. The V end was cut by 1 base, the J end by 4 bases, with 8 bases between. Germline CDR1 DFQATT, CDR2 SNEGSKA (reference sequence). This CDR3 is 12 amino acids long.

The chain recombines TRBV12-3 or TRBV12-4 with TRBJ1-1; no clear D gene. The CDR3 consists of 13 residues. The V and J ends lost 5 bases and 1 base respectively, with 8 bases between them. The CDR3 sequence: CASSPSSNTEAFF. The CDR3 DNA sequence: TGTGCCAGCAGTCCCTCCTCGAACACTGAAGCTTTCTTT.

Here the CDR3 DNA reads TGTGCCAGCACCGGGACCGTTCTCTCCTACAATGAGCAGTACTTC. This sequence encodes CASTGTVLSYNEQYF. The chain combines TRBV6-2 or TRBV6-3 with TRBJ2-7; D is tentatively TRBD1 or TRBD2 (5 bases each). Germline V CDR1 and CDR2: MNHEY, SVGEGT. The CDR3 sequence is 15 residues long. V shed 7 bases and J shed 7 bases, with 23 bases lying between them.

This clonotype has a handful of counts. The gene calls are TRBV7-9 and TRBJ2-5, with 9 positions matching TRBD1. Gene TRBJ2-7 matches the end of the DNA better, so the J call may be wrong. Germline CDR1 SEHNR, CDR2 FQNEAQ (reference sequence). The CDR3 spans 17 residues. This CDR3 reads CASSPTRDREGDYEQYF. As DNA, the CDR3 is TGTGCCAGCAGCCCAACACGGGACAGGGAGGGAGATTACGAGCAGTACTTC.

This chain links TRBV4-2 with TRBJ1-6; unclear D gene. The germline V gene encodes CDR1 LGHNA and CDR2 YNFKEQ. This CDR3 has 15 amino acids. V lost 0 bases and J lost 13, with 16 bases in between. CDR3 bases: TGTGCCAGCAGCCAAGAGCATTTAGAAGGAGCTCCCCTCCACTTT. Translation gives CASSQEHLEGAPLHF.

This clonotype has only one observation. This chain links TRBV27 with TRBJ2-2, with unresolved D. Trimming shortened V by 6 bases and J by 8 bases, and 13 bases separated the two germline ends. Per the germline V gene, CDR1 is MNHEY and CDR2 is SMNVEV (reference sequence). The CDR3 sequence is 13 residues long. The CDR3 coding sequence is TGTGCCAGCAGACAATTAGCCTCTGGGGAGCTGTTTTTT. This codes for CASRQLASGELFF.

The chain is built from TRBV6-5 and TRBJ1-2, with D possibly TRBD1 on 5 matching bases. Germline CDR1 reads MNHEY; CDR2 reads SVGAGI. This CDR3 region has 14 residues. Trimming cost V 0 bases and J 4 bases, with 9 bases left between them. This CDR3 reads CASSYSRGTYGYTF. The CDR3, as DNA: TGTGCCAGCAGTTACTCGAGGGGAACCTATGGCTACACCTTC.

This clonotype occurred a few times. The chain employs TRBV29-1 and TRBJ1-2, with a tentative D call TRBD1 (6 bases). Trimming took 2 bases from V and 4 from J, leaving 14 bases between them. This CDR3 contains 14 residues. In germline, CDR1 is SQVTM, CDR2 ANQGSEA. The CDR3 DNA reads TGCAGCGTTGAACCGGGGGGCCCGGTCTATGGCTACACCTTC. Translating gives CSVEPGGPVYGYTF.

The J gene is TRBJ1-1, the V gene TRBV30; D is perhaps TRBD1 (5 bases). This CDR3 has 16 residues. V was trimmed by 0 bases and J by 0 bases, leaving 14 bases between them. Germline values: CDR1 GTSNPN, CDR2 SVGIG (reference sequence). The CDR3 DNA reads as TGTGCCTGGAGTGTCCCGGGACGGGGCATGAACACTGAAGCTTTCTTT. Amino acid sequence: CAWSVPGRGMNTEAFF. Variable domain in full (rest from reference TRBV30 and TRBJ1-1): SQTIHQWPATLVQPVGSPLSLECTVEGTSNPNLYWYRQAAGRGLQLLFYSVGIGQISSEVPQNLSASRPQDRQFILSSKKLLLSDSGFYLCAWSVPGRGMNTEAFFGQGTRLTVV.

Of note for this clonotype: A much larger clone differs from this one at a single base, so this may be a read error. CDR3 sequence (DNA): TGTGCCAGTAAATCTAGCGGGGGGTACAATGAGCAGTACTTC. Residues: CASKSSGGYNEQYF. J is TRBJ2-1 and V is TRBV7-2; 11 positions match TRBD2. TRBJ2-7 explains the end of the DNA better; the J call may be wrong. This CDR3 has 14 residues. Germline V gene sequence: CDR1 SGHTA, CDR2 FQGNSA.

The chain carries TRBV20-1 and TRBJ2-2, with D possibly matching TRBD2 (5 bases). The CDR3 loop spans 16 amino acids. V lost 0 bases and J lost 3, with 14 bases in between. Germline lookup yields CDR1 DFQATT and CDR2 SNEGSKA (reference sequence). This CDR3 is CSARDIGRGHTGELFF. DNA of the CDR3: TGCAGTGCTAGAGATATAGGTCGCGGGCACACCGGGGAGCTGTTTTTT.

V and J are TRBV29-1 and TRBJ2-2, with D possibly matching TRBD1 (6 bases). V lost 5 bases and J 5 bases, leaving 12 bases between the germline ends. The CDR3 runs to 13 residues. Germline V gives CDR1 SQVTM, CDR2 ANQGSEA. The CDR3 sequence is CSVRTGSTGELFF. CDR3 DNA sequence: TGCAGCGTTCGTACAGGGAGTACCGGGGAGCTGTTTTTT.

The CDR3 sequence is CASSTGGGKPQHF. CDR3 coding DNA: TGTGCCAGCAGCACCGGAGGGGGCAAGCCCCAGCATTTT. The J gene is TRBJ1-5, the V gene TRBV6-5; 7 bases agree with TRBD1. The CDR3 totals 13 residues. With V trimmed by 6 bases and J by 8 bases, 7 bases remained unmatched. The V gene's germline CDR1 is MNHEY and CDR2 SVGAGI.

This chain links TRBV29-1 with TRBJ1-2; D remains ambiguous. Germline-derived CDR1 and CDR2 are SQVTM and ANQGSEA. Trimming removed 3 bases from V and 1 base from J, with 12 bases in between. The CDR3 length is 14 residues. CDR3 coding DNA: TGCAGCGTTGACGGTACCGGCAGTAACTATGGCTACACCTTC. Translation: CSVDGTGSNYGYTF.

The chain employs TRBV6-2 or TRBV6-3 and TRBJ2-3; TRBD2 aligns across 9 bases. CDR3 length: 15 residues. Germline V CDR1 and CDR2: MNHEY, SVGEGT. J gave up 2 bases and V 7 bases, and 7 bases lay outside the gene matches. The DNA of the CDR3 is TGTGCCAGCAACCCAGGGACTAGCACCACAGATACGCAGTATTTT. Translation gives CASNPGTSTTDTQYF.

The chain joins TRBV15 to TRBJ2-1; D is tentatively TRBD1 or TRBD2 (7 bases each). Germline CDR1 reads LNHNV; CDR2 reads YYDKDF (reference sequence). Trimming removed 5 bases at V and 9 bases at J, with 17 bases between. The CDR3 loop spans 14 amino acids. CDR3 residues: CATSVSGDSSEQFF. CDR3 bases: TGTGCCACCAGCGTCAGCGGGGACAGCAGTGAGCAGTTCTTC.

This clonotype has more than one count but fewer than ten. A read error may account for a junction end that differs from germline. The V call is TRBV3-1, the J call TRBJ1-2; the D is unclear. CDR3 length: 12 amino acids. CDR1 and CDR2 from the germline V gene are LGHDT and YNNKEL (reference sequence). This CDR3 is CTSSQADYGYTF. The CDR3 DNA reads TGTACCAGCAGCCAAGCAGACTATGGCTACACCTTC.

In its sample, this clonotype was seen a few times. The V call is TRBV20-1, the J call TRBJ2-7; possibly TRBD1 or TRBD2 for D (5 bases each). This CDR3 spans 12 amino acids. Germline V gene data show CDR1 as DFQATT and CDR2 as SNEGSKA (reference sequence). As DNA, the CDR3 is TGCCGTTCCGGGACGCCCCAAGGCGAGCAGTACTTC. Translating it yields CRSGTPQGEQYF.

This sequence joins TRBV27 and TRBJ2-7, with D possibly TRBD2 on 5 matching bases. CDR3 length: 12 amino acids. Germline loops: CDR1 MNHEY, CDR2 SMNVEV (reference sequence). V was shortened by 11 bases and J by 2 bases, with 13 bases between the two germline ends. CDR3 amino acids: CASRRRPYEQYF. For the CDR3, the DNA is TGTGCCTCCCGGAGGCGACCCTACGAGCAGTACTTC.

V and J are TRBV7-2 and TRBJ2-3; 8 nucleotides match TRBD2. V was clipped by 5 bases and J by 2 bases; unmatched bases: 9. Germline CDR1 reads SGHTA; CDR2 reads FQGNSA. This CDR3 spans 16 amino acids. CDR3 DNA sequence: TGTGCCAGCAGCATCCGGGCGGGGGGCAACACAGATACGCAGTATTTT. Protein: CASSIRAGGNTDTQYF.

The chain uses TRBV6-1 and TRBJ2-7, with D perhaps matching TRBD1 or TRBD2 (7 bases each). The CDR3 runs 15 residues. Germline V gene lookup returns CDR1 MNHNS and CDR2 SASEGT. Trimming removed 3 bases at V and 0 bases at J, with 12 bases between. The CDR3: CASSDQGEGSYEQYF. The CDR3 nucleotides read TGTGCCAGCAGTGATCAGGGGGAGGGCTCCTACGAGCAGTACTTC.

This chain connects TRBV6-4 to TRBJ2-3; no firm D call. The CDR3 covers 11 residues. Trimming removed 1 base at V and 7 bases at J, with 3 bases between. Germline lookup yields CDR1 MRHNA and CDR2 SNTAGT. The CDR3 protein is CASSDFYTQYF. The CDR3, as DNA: TGTGCCAGCAGTGACTTCTATACGCAGTATTTT.

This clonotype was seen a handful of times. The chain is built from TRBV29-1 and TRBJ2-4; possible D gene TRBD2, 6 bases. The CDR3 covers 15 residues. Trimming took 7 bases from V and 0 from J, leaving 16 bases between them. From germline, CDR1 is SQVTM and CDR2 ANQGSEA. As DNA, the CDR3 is TGCAGCGCTGGAGCGGGTTCACTAGCCAAAAACATTCAGTACTTC. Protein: CSAGAGSLAKNIQYF.